This T cell receptor beta chain is from a study of CD8 T cells in Susac syndrome (dated by TCRdb to the late 2010s). For the wider study: Repertoire sequencing was used to test whether CD8+ T cell activation and differentiation in Susac syndrome was antigen driven. The study at large found these results: The TCR sequencing and HLA analysis was acknowledged to have included a relatively small number of individuals.

RNA was extracted with the RNeasy kit and roughly 0.45 to 1 ug was reverse transcribed using random hexamers. TCR beta CDR3 regions were amplified with the immunoSEQ multiplex PCR assay covering 54 Vbeta and 13 Jbeta segments. PCR amplification bias was corrected using a synthetic template baseline for primer optimization and computational correction. The published analysis was carried out like this. Reads were annotated to V, D and J genes per IMGT and analyzed with immunoSEQ Analyzer, keeping only productive sequences. Clonality was calculated as one minus the Shannon entropy normalized by log2 of the number of productive unique sequences. For each patient and control, public and private clones were evaluated within the 100 most prevalent clones. Clones were defined as Susac-specific when absent from the healthy and MS cohorts, from fewer than 1,200 published viral clones and from other ImmuneACCESS disease sequences. Starting from the raw public reads, TCRdb applied fastp trimming at Q25, assembled clones with MiXCR and retained in-frame beta chains. Duplicate CDR3 protein sequences are folded into a single record with the most common DNA and genes. V and J calls and clone size were set by TCRdb, not the authors. This sample lists 300,000 to 350,000 distinct CDR3 sequences; about 90% were detected once. The ten largest clonotypes hold more than 0.06% of the sample.

High-throughput TCR beta sequencing profiled peripheral blood CD8+ and CD4+ T cells from healthy donors, Susac syndrome patients and multiple sclerosis patients. Treatment-naive patients with stable or active relapsing-remitting disease fulfilling revised McDonald criteria were used as multiple sclerosis controls. CD8+ TEMRA cells were enriched by FACS, while bulk CD8+ and CD4+ T cells were purified by magnetic negative isolation. Blood was drawn into EDTA tubes, processed within 24 hours, and PBMCs were isolated by density gradient centrifugation. PBMCs intended for TCR sequencing were cryopreserved in liquid nitrogen and were subsequently thawed in a 37 degrees C water bath. A purity of at least 90% was achieved for sorted or isolated CD4+, CD8+ and CD8+ TEMRA cells. Relative to germline, V is missing 5 bases and J is missing 2 bases, with 7 bases of the junction outside any gene match. The CDR3 spans 16 residues, from the cysteine through the phenylalanine. The retained sequence is limited to the CDR3, 48 bases, with the frame set at the first base. Sequences LNHDA (CDR1) and SQIVND (CDR2) are obtained from the germline V gene (reference sequence).

To note about this clonotype: The antigen it binds to is not known. No base quality information exists; no much larger clone differs at one position.

The sequence links TRBV19 to TRBJ1-1, with 11 junctional bases fitting TRBD1. Source material: CD4+ T cells from PBMCs. This TCR came from a human donor with multiple sclerosis. This receptor carries the CDR3 CASSLGTGGRNTEAFF. The sequence in DNA is TGTGCCAGTAGTCTGGGGACAGGGGGGCGAAACACTGAAGCTTTCTTT.